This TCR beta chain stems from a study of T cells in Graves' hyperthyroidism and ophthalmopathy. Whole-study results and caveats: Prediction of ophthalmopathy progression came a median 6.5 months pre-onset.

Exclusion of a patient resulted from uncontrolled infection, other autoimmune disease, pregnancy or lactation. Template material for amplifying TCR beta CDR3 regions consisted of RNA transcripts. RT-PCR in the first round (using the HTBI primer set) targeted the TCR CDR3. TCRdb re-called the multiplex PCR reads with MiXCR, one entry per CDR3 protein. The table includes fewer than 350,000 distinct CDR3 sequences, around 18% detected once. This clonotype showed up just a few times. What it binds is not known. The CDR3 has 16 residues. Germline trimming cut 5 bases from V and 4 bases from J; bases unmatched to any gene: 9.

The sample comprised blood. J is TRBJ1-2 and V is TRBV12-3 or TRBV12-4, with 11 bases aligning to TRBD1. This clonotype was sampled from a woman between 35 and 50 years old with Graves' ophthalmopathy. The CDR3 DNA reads TGTGCCAGCAGTCCCGGACAGGGGGCAGGGGGCTATGGCTACACCTTC. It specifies CASSPGQGAGGYGYTF.